This T cell receptor beta chain was identified in a study of blood T cell repertoires in COVID-19. This clone has just a few counts. Germline lookup yields CDR1 SEHNR and CDR2 FQNEAQ (reference sequence). The CDR3 contains 16 residues. V shed 6 bases and J shed 6 bases, with 18 bases lying between them. Profiled with immunoSEQ multiplex PCR; TCRdb holds only in-frame clones, not every one. The repertoire holds more than 95,000 clones, with approximately 82% as singletons. This chain links TRBV7-9 with TRBJ1-6; no firm D call. Sample: peripheral blood. The clonotype comes from a man between 60 and 75 years old with acute or convalescent COVID-19. The CDR3 here is CASSSSPGRLNSPLHF. The CDR3 DNA follows: TGTGCCAGCAGTTCGAGCCCGGGGAGGCTTAATTCACCCCTCCACTTT.